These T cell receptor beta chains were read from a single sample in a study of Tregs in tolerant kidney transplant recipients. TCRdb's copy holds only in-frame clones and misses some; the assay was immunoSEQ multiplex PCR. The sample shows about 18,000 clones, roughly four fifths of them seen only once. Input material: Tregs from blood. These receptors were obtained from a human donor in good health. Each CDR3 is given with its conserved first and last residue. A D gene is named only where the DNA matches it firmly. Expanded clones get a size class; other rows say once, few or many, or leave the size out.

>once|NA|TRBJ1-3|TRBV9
CASSVGGARGNTIYF
TGTGCCAGCAGCGTAGGGGGGGCGCGAGGAAACACCATATATTTT
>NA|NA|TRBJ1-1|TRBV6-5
CASRSQGNTEAFF
TGTGCCAGCAGATCTCAGGGGAACACTGAAGCTTTCTTT
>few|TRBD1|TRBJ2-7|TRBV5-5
CASSLGQGRFRSEQYF
TGTGCCAGCAGCTTGGGACAGGGGCGTTTCAGAAGCGAGCAGTACTTC
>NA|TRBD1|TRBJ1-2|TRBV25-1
CASSAPGQGATF
TGTGCCAGCAGTGCCCCGGGACAGGGGGCCACCTTC
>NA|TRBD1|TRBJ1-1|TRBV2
CASRGQGSGTEAFF
TGTGCCAGCAGAGGACAGGGGAGTGGCACTGAAGCTTTCTTT
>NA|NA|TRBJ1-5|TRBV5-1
CASSFNCRVSGRNQPQHF
TGCGCCAGCAGCTTTAATTGTAGGGTATCCGGTCGTAATCAGCCCCAGCATTTT
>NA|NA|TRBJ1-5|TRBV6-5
CASSYSKGQGNQPQHF
TGTGCCAGCAGTTACTCGAAGGGGCAGGGGAATCAGCCCCAGCATTTT
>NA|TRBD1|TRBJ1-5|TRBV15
CATSSPGTGGSTQHF
TGTGCCACCAGCAGCCCCGGGACAGGCGGATCTACCCAGCATTTT
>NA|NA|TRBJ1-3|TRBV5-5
CASSPGGNTIYF
TGTGCCAGCAGCCCTGGTGGAAACACCATATATTTT
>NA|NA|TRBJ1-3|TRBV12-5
CASGLARPGYPISGNTIYF
TGTGCTAGTGGTTTGGCCCGACCCGGGTACCCGATCTCTGGAAACACCATATATTTT
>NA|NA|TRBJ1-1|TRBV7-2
CASSLVGGEAFF
TGTGCCAGCAGCTTAGTTGGGGGAGAGGCTTTCTTT
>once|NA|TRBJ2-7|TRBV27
CASSLDSSGRYEQYF
TGTGCCAGCAGTTTAGACAGTAGCGGACGCTACGAGCAGTACTTC